The source of this T cell receptor beta chain is a study of cytomegalovirus exposure and HLA in healthy donors. The PCR contained 60 Vbeta and 13 Jbeta primers. Per the original data handling: Later, an analysis found roughly 80 million unique TCR beta chains, and 9.5 million to 12 million of these were shared. Using immunoSEQ multiplex PCR, the repertoire was profiled, and TCRdb retains in-frame clones only, with some absent. V, J and clone size were drawn from that table, and D and trimming were deduced from the DNA. The sample yields 250,000 to 350,000 clones, roughly 88% seen once. On this clone: Its specificity is not known. The CDR3 end shows no conserved phenylalanine or tryptophan, and so a read error is likely.

With V trimmed by 4 bases and J by 3 bases, 3 bases remained unmatched. The CDR3 loop spans 13 amino acids. Germline CDR1 reads MNHNY; CDR2 reads SVGAGI (reference sequence). Findings and caveats of the study: It has been reported that TCR beta sequences accurately predicted the HLA-A and HLA-B alleles of most subjects. Upon later analysis, TCR association rates were observed to vary by HLA locus, being highest for DRB1 and lowest for HLA-C. The study put 150 or so TCR beta chains on its list as cytomegalovirus-associated.

The chain couples TRBV6-6 to TRBJ2-7, with TRBD1 matching 7 bases. The clonotype originates from a middle-aged man in good health and CMV-seropositive. Sequences were obtained from PBMCs. The CDR3 reads CASSSGTVYEQYL. The CDR3 nucleotides read TGTGCCAGCAGTTCCGGGACAGTCTACGAGCAGTACCTC.